Each of the 15 T cell receptor beta chains below was sequenced from the same sample in a study of regulatory dendritic cells for organ transplantation. Libraries were prepared by immunoSEQ multiplex PCR; TCRdb keeps only in-frame clonotypes and omits some of them. Seen here are under 45,000 clones, approximately 91% observed once, and the top ten hold more than 0.055%. Sequenced sample: naive CD4+ T cells from blood. Subset described: CD45RA+ naive T cells. The receptors were gathered from a human donor in good health.

The chain has TRBV6-1 and TRBJ1-2; no definite D call. CDR3 length equals 14 residues. Germline lookup yields CDR1 MNHNS and CDR2 SASEGT. V was shortened by 1 base and J by 2 bases, with 8 bases between the two germline ends. CDR3 coding DNA: TGTGCCAGCAGTGAAGGGATAGGGAACTATGGCTACACCTTC. Translated, it gives CASSEGIGNYGYTF.

The chain joins TRBV15 to TRBJ2-7, with D perhaps matching TRBD1 (6 bases). Trimming left V 3 bases short and J 3 bases short, with 12 bases between. The CDR3 totals 14 residues. Germline assignment: CDR1 LNHNV and CDR2 YYDKDF (reference sequence). The DNA of the CDR3 is TGTGCCACCAGCAGCCCCGACAGGATCTACGAGCAGTACTTC. It codes for CATSSPDRIYEQYF.

The V gene is TRBV9, the J gene TRBJ2-6; a possible D gene is TRBD2 (5 bases). The CDR3 is 14 residues long. CDR1 and CDR2 (germline): SGDLS, YYNGEE. With 7 bases removed from V and 2 bases from J, the gap between germline ends came to 10 bases. The CDR3 DNA is TGTGCCAGCGCCCCGGAGGCTGGGGCCAACGTCCTGACTTTC. Translating gives CASAPEAGANVLTF.

This CDR3 reads CASSSRAGETQYF. The CDR3 DNA follows: TGTGCCAGCAGCTCCAGAGCAGGGGAGACCCAGTACTTC. The chain combines TRBV11-3 with TRBJ2-5; possible D gene TRBD1, 5 bases. This CDR3 is 13 amino acids long. CDR1 is SGHNT, CDR2 YENEEA, per germline. V was trimmed by 4 bases and J by 5 bases, leaving 11 bases between them.

The chain has TRBV10-3 and TRBJ2-7; tentative D call: TRBD2 (5 bases). The CDR3 covers 13 residues. Germline V CDR1 and CDR2: ENHRY, SYGVKD. V was trimmed by 8 bases and J by 6 bases, leaving 17 bases between them. The CDR3 spells CAIRRRVLGEQYF. CDR3 DNA sequence: TGTGCCATCCGACGGCGGGTCCTAGGCGAGCAGTACTTC.

The rearrangement links TRBV28 to TRBJ1-2, with D tentatively TRBD1 (5 bases). Germline V lookup: CDR1 MDHEN, CDR2 SYDVKM. The V end lost 6 bases, the J end lost 2 bases, and 13 bases lay between the germline ends. CDR3 length: 14 residues. DNA of the CDR3: TGTGCCAGCAGCCTGGGGGTGGGCAACTATGGCTACACCTTC. It translates to CASSLGVGNYGYTF.

This clone showed up just once. The chain is built from TRBV28 and TRBJ1-1; no clear D gene. In germline, CDR1 is MDHEN, CDR2 SYDVKM. The length of the CDR3 is 15 residues. Trimming left V 9 bases short and J 5 bases short, with 22 bases between. This CDR3 is CASWYRTGPRTEAFF. DNA for the CDR3: TGTGCCAGTTGGTATCGGACCGGACCAAGGACTGAAGCTTTCTTT.

The chain carries TRBV6-5 and TRBJ1-2; D not certain. This CDR3 contains 15 residues. The V end lost 5 bases, the J end lost 8 bases, and 21 bases lay between the germline ends. Germline-derived CDR1 and CDR2 are MNHEY and SVGAGI. The CDR3 protein is CASSPPGRVASGYTF. CDR3 coding DNA: TGTGCCAGCAGTCCCCCTGGACGGGTAGCGTCGGGCTACACCTTC.

This chain joins TRBV6-1 and TRBJ1-4; no clear D. CDR3 size: 11 residues. Trimming stripped 3 bases from V and 11 bases from J, with 7 bases between. Looked up from germline, CDR1 is MNHNS and CDR2 is SASEGT. The DNA for the CDR3 is TGTGCCAGCAGTGACTTCTTGAAACTGTTTTTT. Protein product: CASSDFLKLFF.

A few counts support this clone. The chain couples TRBV6-1 to TRBJ1-5, with D unresolved. Trimming cost V 7 bases and J 0 bases, with 13 bases left between them. The CDR3 totals 15 residues. CDR1 MNHNS and CDR2 SASEGT come from the germline V gene. DNA of the CDR3: TGTGCCAGCAAATTAGGCCGCTATAGCAATCAGCCCCAGCATTTT. Protein sequence: CASKLGRYSNQPQHF.

J is TRBJ2-7 and V is TRBV19; tentatively, D is TRBD1 (6 bases). Germline CDR1 is LNHDA and CDR2 is SQIVND (reference sequence). The CDR3 consists of 14 residues. Trimming took 1 base from V and 5 from J, leaving 12 bases between them. CDR3 residues: CASSIAPYRDEQYF. CDR3 nucleotides: TGTGCCAGTAGTATAGCCCCCTACAGGGACGAGCAGTACTTC.

The chain has TRBV6-6 and TRBJ2-5, with 8 bases fitting TRBD1. The CDR3 runs to 13 residues. Germline values: CDR1 MNHNY, CDR2 SVGAGI (reference sequence). Trimming cost V 7 bases and J 6 bases; bases outside gene matches: 7. CDR3 coding DNA: TGTGCCAGCAACACCGACAGGGGTCAGACCCAGTACTTC. Translating gives CASNTDRGQTQYF.

The gene calls are TRBV4-1 and TRBJ2-3, with 8 bases that match TRBD2. This CDR3 is 16 amino acids long. Per germline, CDR1 MGHRA and CDR2 YSYEKL. After removal of 0 bases from V and 6 bases from J, the junction contained 8 bases not matched to a gene. The CDR3 loop is CASSQDEAGGVDTQYF. The CDR3 DNA follows: TGCGCCAGCAGCCAAGATGAGGCGGGAGGTGTGGATACGCAGTATTTT.

The chain employs TRBV2 and TRBJ2-7; 7 bases line up with TRBD1. Germline V gene lookup returns CDR1 SNHLY and CDR2 FYNNEI. The J segment lost 3 bases and the V segment lost 6 bases, leaving 20 bases of the junction unmatched. CDR3 length: 18 residues. The CDR3 region has the DNA TGTGCCAGCAGCCCGGGACAGTCCTCGTTCACTTTAAACTACGAGCAGTACTTC. It encodes CASSPGQSSFTLNYEQYF.

This clone appeared once. The chain carries TRBV11-2 and TRBJ2-7; 13 bases line up with TRBD2. Trimming removed 4 bases from V and 2 bases from J; junction bases left unmatched: 14. The CDR3 consists of 19 residues. Germline lookup yields CDR1 SGHAT and CDR2 FQNNGV. This CDR3 reads CASSSGLAGDTMRPYEQYF. CDR3 sequence (DNA): TGTGCCAGCAGCTCTGGACTAGCGGGAGACACCATGAGACCCTACGAGCAGTACTTC.